This T cell receptor (beta chain) was sequenced during a study of radiotherapy plus CTLA-4 blockade in lung cancer listed by TCRdb under 2018. In terms of the full investigation: Objective responses occurred in approximately 19% of enrolled patients, and just over 30% achieved disease control.

Taken from the germline V gene, the CDR1 and CDR2 loops are MGHRA and YSYEKL. The CDR3 measures 15 amino acids from cysteine to phenylalanine. Kept here is only the CDR3 DNA, which spans 45 bases and is read in frame from base 1. V lost 4 bases and J lost 6 bases, and the count of bases not matched to a germline gene is 5. What the work shows at the level of the full study, not this receptor alone: After treatment with radiotherapy and ipilimumab, TCR clones that originated in tumors expanded in peripheral blood. The strongest predictors of response were reported to be early dynamic shifts in blood T cell clones along with a rise in serum interferon-beta following radiation.

The study evaluated CTLA-4 blockade (ipilimumab) given together with focal radiation therapy in patients who had chemo-refractory metastatic non-small-cell lung cancer. Library creation used the immunoSEQ multiplex PCR assay. TCRdb limited this immuneACCESS table to in-frame rearrangements with V and J called. A share of clones is missing; checked studies link under half to unresolved V genes, and the rest is unexplained. The table for this sample lists 30,000 to 35,000 clones; approximately 70% of them were counted only once. The ten top clones hold 3% to 5% of the sample. As for this clone: Its antigen is currently not known. No base qualities exist here, and no much larger clone lies one base off it.

The source was peripheral blood, collected from a patient treated with radiotherapy plus ipilimumab. This receptor was obtained from a human donor with non-small cell lung cancer who had stable disease on radiotherapy plus ipilimumab. Rearrangement joined TRBV4-1 to TRBJ2-1, with 11 bases in between that match TRBD2. The nucleotide sequence reads TGCGCCAGCAGCCTAGCGGGAGGGCCTCCCAATGAGCAGTTCTTC. Its coded protein is CASSLAGGPPNEQFF.